These T cell receptor beta chains were read from a single sample in a study of cytomegalovirus exposure and HLA in healthy donors. Generated by immunoSEQ multiplex PCR, the TCRdb table keeps only in-frame clones and is missing some. The sample lists 150,000 to 200,000 clones, just under 90% occurring once. Sequenced material: PBMCs. The receptors were gathered from a man between 18 and 35 years old in good health and CMV-seropositive. Both conserved end residues are part of each CDR3. Fields, in order: D gene, J gene, clone size, V gene, CDR3 DNA, CDR3 protein. A D gene is named only where the DNA matches it firmly. Expanded clones get a size class; other rows say once, few or many, or leave the size out.

>.|TRBJ2-1|.|TRBV13
TGTGCCAGCAGACGACCCGGGACAAAGAACAATGAGCAGTTCTTC
CASRRPGTKNNEQFF
>TRBD2|TRBJ2-7|few|TRBV6-5
TGTGCCAGCAGTTACTCCCCGGCTAGCGGGAAAGAGCAGTACTTC
CASSYSPASGKEQYF
>.|TRBJ1-2|.|TRBV19
TGTGCCAGTAGACGGACAACGACCAGCTATGGCTACACCTTC
CASRRTTTSYGYTF
>TRBD2|TRBJ2-1|.|TRBV28
TGTGCCAGCAGGGGGGAGGGATTTAATGAGCAGTTCTTC
CASRGEGFNEQFF
>.|TRBJ1-5|.|TRBV5-4
TGTGCCAGCAGCTTGGGCGCAAATCAGCCCCAGCATTTT
CASSLGANQPQHF
>.|TRBJ2-1|.|TRBV2
TGTGCCAGCAAGCAAGACTCGAACAATGAGCAGTTCTTC
CASKQDSNNEQFF
>.|TRBJ2-7|.|TRBV11-2
TGTGCCAGCAGCTTGGGCGCCTCCTACGAGCAGTACTTC
CASSLGASYEQYF
>TRBD1|TRBJ2-1|.|TRBV18
TGTGCCAGCTCACCACCAGCAGGGGGCGATGAGCAGTTCTTC
CASSPPAGGDEQFF
>TRBD1|TRBJ2-5|.|TRBV18
TGTGCCAGCTCACACCGGGACAGGAGGAGAGAGACCCAGTACTTC
CASSHRDRRRETQYF
>.|TRBJ2-1|.|TRBV7-3
TGTGCCAGCAGCTTTCAAGGGGGTGAGCAGTTCTTC
CASSFQGGEQFF
>TRBD2|TRBJ2-3|.|TRBV7-3
TGTGCCAGCAGCTTACTGCCAGCGGGAGGTAGCACAGATACGCAGTATTTT
CASSLLPAGGSTDTQYF
>TRBD1|TRBJ1-5|.|TRBV5-5
TGTGCCAGCAGCTTGTTGGGGACAGATAGCAATCAGCCCCAGCATTTT
CASSLLGTDSNQPQHF
>.|TRBJ2-1|.|TRBV18
TGTGCCAGCTCACCACCGATCCCGGACTCACCCTACAATGAGCAGTTCTTC
CASSPPIPDSPYNEQFF
>TRBD2|TRBJ2-3|.|TRBV27
TGTGCCAGCAGCTTCCTAGCGGGGCTGGATACGCAGTATTTT
CASSFLAGLDTQYF
>.|TRBJ2-1|.|TRBV11-2
TGTGCCAGCAGCTTACGACGGGGCGCTAGCGAGCATAATGAGCAGTTCTTC
CASSLRRGASEHNEQFF